This T cell receptor (beta chain) was captured in a study of T-cell reconstitution after alpha-beta-depleted transplantation in children. This CDR3 has 17 amino acids. Trimming removed 8 bases at V and 0 bases at J, with 23 bases between. The TCRbeta library was prepared with unique molecular identifiers. One entry per CDR3 protein, called by TCRdb with MiXCR from the PCR reads. Among about 540,000 distinct CDR3 sequences, around 19% were seen once, and the ten largest hold about 3.1%. This clonotype originated in a human donor who donated a stem cell graft to a child with acute lymphoblastic leukemia. The rearrangement uses TRBV12-3 or TRBV12-4 and TRBJ2-7; D is possibly TRBD1 (5 bases). Specimen: PBMCs from the stem cell graft donor, collected from the stem cell graft. The CDR3 region is CASRQRDPDVSSYEQYF. The CDR3 DNA sequence: TGTGCCAGCCGACAGCGAGACCCGGACGTTAGCTCCTACGAGCAGTACTTC.